A selection of T cell receptor beta chains follows, all from one sample in a study of T-cell memory formation after mild COVID-19. From the 5' RACE reads, TCRdb called clonotypes with MiXCR, one entry per CDR3 protein. In the table there are roughly 200,000 distinct CDR3 sequences, 15% to 20% of which are singletons. What was sequenced was PBMCs or a T cell subset sorted from them (not recorded which). The receptor set was obtained from an adult woman who had mild COVID-19 (a few samples of this study predate the infection). Cell type and time point are not known. The CDR3 runs from the conserved cysteine through the conserved F or W. Fields, in order: clone size, D gene, J gene, V gene, CDR3 DNA, CDR3 protein. D genes are given only for firm matches. Only some rows state a clone size, as once, few, many or a class for expanded clones.

>NA|NA|TRBJ1-1|TRBV20-1
TGCAGTGCTAGAGATTGGGAAAACACTGAAGCTTTCTTT
CSARDWENTEAFF
>many|NA|TRBJ2-7|TRBV7-2
TGTGCCAGCAGCCCGTCGACCGTTCGCGAGCAGTACTTC
CASSPSTVREQYF
>NA|TRBD1|TRBJ2-2|TRBV20-1
TGCAGTGCAGGGACAGGGAGATCCGGGGAGCTGTTTTTT
CSAGTGRSGELFF
>NA|NA|TRBJ1-1|TRBV12-3/TRBV12-4
TGTGCCAGCACCCCCAGCGCAAGAGCTTTCTTT
CASTPSARAFF
>few|NA|TRBJ1-1|TRBV2
TGTGCCAGCAACCTTGACACCCTGGGGAGCACTGAAGCTTTCTTT
CASNLDTLGSTEAFF
>few|NA|TRBJ1-2|TRBV4-3
TGCGCCAGCAGCCAAGGGCGGACACTTAGGGATGGCTACACCTTC
CASSQGRTLRDGYTF
>once|NA|TRBJ1-3|TRBV3-1
TGTGCCAGCAGCCAAACGACTGGGAGTTTGTATTTT
CASSQTTGSLYF
>few|NA|TRBJ1-4|TRBV5-1
TGCGCCAGCAGCTCCCGACATCCGACTAATGAAAAACTGTTTTTT
CASSSRHPTNEKLFF
>NA|NA|TRBJ1-2|TRBV20-1
TGCAGTGCTAGCAGGGCGGCTAACTATGGCTACACCTTC
CSASRAANYGYTF
>few|TRBD1|TRBJ1-6|TRBV20-1
TGCAGTGCCCCCGGGACAGGGGGCGGAAATTCACCCCTCCACTTT
CSAPGTGGGNSPLHF
>few|TRBD1|TRBJ2-5|TRBV12-3/TRBV12-4
TGTGCCAGCAGTTTGGGGACAGGGGTAGCAGAGACCCAGTACTTC
CASSLGTGVAETQYF
>many|NA|TRBJ2-7|TRBV27
TGTGCCAGCAAGCTGTATACCAGGAGCCTCCCCTACGAGCAGTACTTC
CASKLYTRSLPYEQYF
>few|TRBD1|TRBJ2-1|TRBV29-1
TGCAGCGTCCTAGGGACAGGGATTTACAATGAGCAGTTCTTC
CSVLGTGIYNEQFF
>NA|NA|TRBJ1-1|TRBV5-1
TGCGCCAGCAGCTTGGGACTCCTAAAGAACACTGAAGCTTTCTTT
CASSLGLLKNTEAFF
>NA|NA|TRBJ1-2|TRBV19
TGTGCCAGTCGATCAGGGATTACTAACTATGGCTACACCTTC
CASRSGITNYGYTF
>many|TRBD2|TRBJ2-2|TRBV7-9
TGTGCCAGCAGCACGCCCCGGGGGGGGCATGTCGGGGAGCTGTTTTTT
CASSTPRGGHVGELFF
>NA|NA|TRBJ2-3|TRBV14
TGTGCCAGCAGCCAACAACGGCGAAGTTGGGATACGCAGTATTTT
CASSQQRRSWDTQYF
>many|TRBD1|TRBJ1-1|TRBV7-8
TGTGCCAGCAGCAACAGACAGGGAACAATGAACACTGAAGCTTTCTTT
CASSNRQGTMNTEAFF
>few|NA|TRBJ1-3|TRBV7-9
TGTGCCAGCAGCTGGTGGGACGGCGGGAGCACCATATATTTT
CASSWWDGGSTIYF
>NA|NA|TRBJ1-1|TRBV5-4
TGTGCCAGCAGCTTGGAAACAGGCAACACTGAAGCTTTCTTT
CASSLETGNTEAFF
>NA|NA|TRBJ2-7|TRBV7-8
TGTGCCAGCAACCTCGGCGGGTCCCCGTCCTACGAGCAGTACTTC
CASNLGGSPSYEQYF
>NA|NA|TRBJ2-7|TRBV5-4
TGTGCCAGCAAAGCCCGGGGCCGGAACTACGAGCAGTACTTC
CASKARGRNYEQYF
>NA|NA|TRBJ2-5|TRBV7-9
TGTGCCAGCAGCCGTGTCACAGGTCTTAAAGAGACCCAGTACTTC
CASSRVTGLKETQYF
>NA|NA|TRBJ2-7|TRBV11-3
TGTGCCAGCAGCTTACATCGGGCGACCTACGAGCAGTACTTC
CASSLHRATYEQYF
>NA|NA|TRBJ2-1|TRBV24-1
TGTGCCACCAGTGATTGGTCCAGCGGAAACTACAATGAGCAGTTCTTC
CATSDWSSGNYNEQFF
>few|NA|TRBJ2-1|TRBV5-6
TGTGCCAGCAGCTTTGCAGGGGGAGGCAGTGAGCAGTTCTTC
CASSFAGGGSEQFF
>few|NA|TRBJ2-3|TRBV15
TGTGCCACCAGCAGAGTCATACGGCCAGATACGCAGTATTTT
CATSRVIRPDTQYF
>few|NA|TRBJ2-2|TRBV7-2
TGTGCCAGCAGCTTGGGGGGGCTTACCGGGGAGCTGTTTTTT
CASSLGGLTGELFF
>few|NA|TRBJ2-7|TRBV5-1
TGCGCCAGCAGCCATAGCTCCTACGAGCAGTACTTC
CASSHSSYEQYF
>many|NA|TRBJ2-3|TRBV12-3/TRBV12-4
TGTGCCAGCAGTGAGGGACTCGCGGATACGCAGTATTTT
CASSEGLADTQYF
>NA|NA|TRBJ1-2|TRBV7-8
TGTGCCAGCACCGGGAGGGAGACAGTCTATGGCTACACCTTC
CASTGRETVYGYTF
>few|TRBD1|TRBJ2-6|TRBV6-4
TGTGCCAGCAGTGACACAGGGGGCTCTGACCCACAATACTCTGGGGCCAACGTCCTGACTTTC
CASSDTGGSDPQYSGANVLTF
>few|NA|TRBJ1-1|TRBV18
TGTGCCAGCTTAGAGACCATGAACACTGAAGCTTTCTTT
CASLETMNTEAFF
>few|NA|TRBJ2-5|TRBV20-1
TGCAGTGCTAGAGGGGCAGGAGGTGGAGAGACCCAGTACTTC
CSARGAGGGETQYF
>few|NA|TRBJ1-2|TRBV29-1
TGCAGCGTTGAAGAAGACACAGACTATGGCTACACCTTC
CSVEEDTDYGYTF
>few|NA|TRBJ2-1|TRBV11-1
TGTGCCAGCAGTTCCGGACCGGGAAATGAGCAGTTCTTC
CASSSGPGNEQFF
>few|NA|TRBJ1-1|TRBV12-5
TGTGCTAGTGGTTTGGAGCGAGGAACGTCCTTTGAAGCTTTCTTT
CASGLERGTSFEAFF
>NA|NA|TRBJ1-2|TRBV5-1
TGCGCCAGCAGCCTGGACGGGGCCCCGGGCTACACCTTC
CASSLDGAPGYTF
>NA|NA|TRBJ2-1|TRBV7-3
TGTGCCAGCAGCTTAGACCAACCGAGTGAGCAGTTCTTC
CASSLDQPSEQFF
>once|NA|TRBJ2-3|TRBV11-2
TGTGCCAGCAGCTTAGATAAAATTGGCTTTTCTACGCAGTATTTT
CASSLDKIGFSTQYF
>few|NA|TRBJ1-2|TRBV4-2
TGTGCCAGCAGCCAAGACAGCAACTATGGCTACACCTTC
CASSQDSNYGYTF
>many|TRBD1|TRBJ1-6|TRBV7-6
TGTGCCAGCAGCCCTCGACAGGGGTCACCCCTCCACTTT
CASSPRQGSPLHF
>NA|NA|TRBJ2-3|TRBV5-4
TGTGCCAGCGGGGGCACAGATACGCAGTATTTT
CASGGTDTQYF
>NA|NA|TRBJ1-2|TRBV5-5
TGTGCCAGCAGCCACTACAAAGTTTTCGTCTATGGCTACACCTTC
CASSHYKVFVYGYTF
>NA|TRBD2|TRBJ2-7|TRBV5-1
TGCGCCAGCAGCTCCCGGGGTAGCGGGAGCAAGGGGGACGAGCAGTACTTC
CASSSRGSGSKGDEQYF
>few|TRBD1|TRBJ2-7|TRBV6-6
TGTGCCAGCAGACGAGACAGGGACTCCTACGAGCAGTACTTC
CASRRDRDSYEQYF
>NA|NA|TRBJ2-3|TRBV29-1
TGCAGCGTGATCAGGGGAGGTACGACAGATACGCAGTATTTT
CSVIRGGTTDTQYF
>few|NA|TRBJ2-2|TRBV5-6
TGTGCCAGCAGCTTGGAAAGTCTGATGACCGGGGAGCTGTTTTTT
CASSLESLMTGELFF
>many|TRBD1|TRBJ2-5|TRBV5-1
TGCGCCAGCAGCGCGGCCTTGACAGGGGGAAGGGAGACCCAGTACTTC
CASSAALTGGRETQYF
>NA|TRBD1|TRBJ1-6|TRBV5-5
TGTGCCAGCAGCAAGGGACAGGGCTACTCACCCCTCCACTTT
CASSKGQGYSPLHF
>few|TRBD2|TRBJ2-7|TRBV15
TGTGCCACCAGCAGGGGAAGCGGGGGTCCATCCTACGAGCAGTACTTC
CATSRGSGGPSYEQYF